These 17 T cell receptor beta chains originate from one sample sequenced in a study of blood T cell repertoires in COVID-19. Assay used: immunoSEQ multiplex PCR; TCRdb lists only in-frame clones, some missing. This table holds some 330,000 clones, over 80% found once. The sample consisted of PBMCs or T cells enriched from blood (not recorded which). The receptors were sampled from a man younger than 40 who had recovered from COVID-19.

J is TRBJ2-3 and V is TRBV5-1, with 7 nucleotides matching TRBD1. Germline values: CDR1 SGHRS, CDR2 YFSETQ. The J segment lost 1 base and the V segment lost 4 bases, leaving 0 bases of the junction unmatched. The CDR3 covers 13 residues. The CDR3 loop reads CASSTGGTDTQYF. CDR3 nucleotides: TGCGCCAGCAGCACAGGGGGCACAGATACGCAGTATTTT.

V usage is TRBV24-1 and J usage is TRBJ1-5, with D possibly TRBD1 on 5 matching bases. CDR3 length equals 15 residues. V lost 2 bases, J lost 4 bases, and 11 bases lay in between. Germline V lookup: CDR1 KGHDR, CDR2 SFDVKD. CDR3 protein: CATSDWGERNQPQHF. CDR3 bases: TGTGCCACCAGTGATTGGGGGGAGAGGAATCAGCCCCAGCATTTT.

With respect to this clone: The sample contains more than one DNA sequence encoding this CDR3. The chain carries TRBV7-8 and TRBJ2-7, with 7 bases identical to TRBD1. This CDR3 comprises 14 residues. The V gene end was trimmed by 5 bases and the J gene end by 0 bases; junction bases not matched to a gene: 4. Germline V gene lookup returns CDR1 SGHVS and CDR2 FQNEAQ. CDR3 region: CASSPRTGSYEQYF. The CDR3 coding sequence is TGTGCCAGCAGCCCCCGGACAGGCTCCTACGAGCAGTACTTC.

CDR3: CASSPQGSGIGTQYF. CDR3 nucleotide sequence: TGTGCCAGCTCACCACAGGGTTCGGGGATCGGGACCCAGTACTTC. The V call is TRBV18, the J call TRBJ2-5, with D possibly being TRBD2 (5 bases). Per the germline V gene, CDR1 is KGHSH and CDR2 is LQKENI. The CDR3 sequence is 15 residues long. The V gene lost 1 base and the J gene lost 7 bases, with 16 bases spanning the gap. The entire variable domain, with the rest obtained from reference TRBV18 and TRBJ2-5, is as follows: NAGVMQNPRHLVRRRGQEARLRCSPMKGHSHVYWYRQLPEEGLKFMVYLQKENIIDESGMPKERFSAEFPKEGPSILRIQQVVRGDSAAYFCASSPQGSGIGTQYFGPGTRLLVL.

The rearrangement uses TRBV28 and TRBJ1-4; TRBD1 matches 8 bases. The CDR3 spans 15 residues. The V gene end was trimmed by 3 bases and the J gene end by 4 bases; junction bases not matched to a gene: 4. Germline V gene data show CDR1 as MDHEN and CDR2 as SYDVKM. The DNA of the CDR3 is TGTGCCAGCAGTTTTGGACAGGGCTTTAATGAAAAACTGTTTTTT. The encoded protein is CASSFGQGFNEKLFF.

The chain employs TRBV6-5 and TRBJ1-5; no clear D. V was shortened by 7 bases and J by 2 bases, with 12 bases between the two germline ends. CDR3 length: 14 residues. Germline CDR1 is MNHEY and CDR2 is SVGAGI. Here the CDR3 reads CASIKAPRNQPQHF. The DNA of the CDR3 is TGTGCCAGCATAAAAGCTCCTCGCAATCAGCCCCAGCATTTT.

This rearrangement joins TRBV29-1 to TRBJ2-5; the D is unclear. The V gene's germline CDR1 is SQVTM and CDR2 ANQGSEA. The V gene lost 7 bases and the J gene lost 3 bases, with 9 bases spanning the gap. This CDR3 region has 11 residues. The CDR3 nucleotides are TGCAGCGGCCTTCTAAAAGAGACCCAGTACTTC. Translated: CSGLLKETQYF.

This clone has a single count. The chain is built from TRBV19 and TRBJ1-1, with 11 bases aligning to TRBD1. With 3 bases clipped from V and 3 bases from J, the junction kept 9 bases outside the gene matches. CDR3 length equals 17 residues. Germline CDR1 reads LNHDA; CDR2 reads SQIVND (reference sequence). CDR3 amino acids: CASSILSGTGGYTEAFF. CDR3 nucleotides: TGTGCCAGTAGTATTTTATCCGGGACAGGGGGTTACACTGAAGCTTTCTTT.

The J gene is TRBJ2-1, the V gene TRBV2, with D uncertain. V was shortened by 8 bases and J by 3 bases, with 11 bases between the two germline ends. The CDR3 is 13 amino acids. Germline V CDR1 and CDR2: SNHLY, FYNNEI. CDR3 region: CASSLDIYNEQFF. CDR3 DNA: TGTGCCAGCTCGCTAGATATCTACAATGAGCAGTTCTTC.

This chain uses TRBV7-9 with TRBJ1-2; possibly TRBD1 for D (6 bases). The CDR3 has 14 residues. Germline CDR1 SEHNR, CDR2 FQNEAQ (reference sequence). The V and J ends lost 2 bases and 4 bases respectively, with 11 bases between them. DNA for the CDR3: TGTGCCAGCAGCTTACCACAGGGAACCTATGGCTACACCTTC. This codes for CASSLPQGTYGYTF.

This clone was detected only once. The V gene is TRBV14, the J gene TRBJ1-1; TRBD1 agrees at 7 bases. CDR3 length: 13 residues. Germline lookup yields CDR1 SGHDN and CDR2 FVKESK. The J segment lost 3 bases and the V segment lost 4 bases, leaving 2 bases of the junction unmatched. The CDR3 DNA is TGTGCCAGCAGCCGACAGGGTTACACTGAAGCTTTCTTT. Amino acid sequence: CASSRQGYTEAFF. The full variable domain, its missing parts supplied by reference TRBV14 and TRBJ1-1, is EAGVTQFPSHSVIEKGQTVTLRCDPISGHDNLYWYRRVMGKEIKFLLHFVKESKQDESGMPNNRFLAERTGGTYSTLKVQPAELEDSGVYFCASSRQGYTEAFFGQGTRLTVV.

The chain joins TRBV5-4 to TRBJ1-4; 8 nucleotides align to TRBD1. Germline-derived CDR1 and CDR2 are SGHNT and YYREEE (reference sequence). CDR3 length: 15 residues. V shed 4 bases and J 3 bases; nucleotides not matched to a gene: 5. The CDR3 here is CASSPGQGANEKLFF. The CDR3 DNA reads TGTGCCAGCAGCCCCGGACAGGGTGCTAATGAAAAACTGTTTTTT.

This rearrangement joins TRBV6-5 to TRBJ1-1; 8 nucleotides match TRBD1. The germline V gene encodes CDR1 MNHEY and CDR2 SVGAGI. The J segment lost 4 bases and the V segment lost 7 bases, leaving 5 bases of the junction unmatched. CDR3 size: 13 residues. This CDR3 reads CASNKDRGTEAFF. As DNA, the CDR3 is TGTGCCAGCAATAAAGACAGGGGCACTGAAGCTTTCTTT.

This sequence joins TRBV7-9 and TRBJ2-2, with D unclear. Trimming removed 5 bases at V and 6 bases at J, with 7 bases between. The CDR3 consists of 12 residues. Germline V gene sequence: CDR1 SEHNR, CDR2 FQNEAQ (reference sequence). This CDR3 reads CASSANAGELFF. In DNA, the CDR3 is TGTGCCAGCAGCGCTAACGCCGGGGAGCTGTTTTTT. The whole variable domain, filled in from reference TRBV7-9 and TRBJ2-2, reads DTGVSQNPRHKITKRGQNVTFRCDPISEHNRLYWYRQTLGQGPEFLTYFQNEAQLEKSRLLSDRFSAERPKGSFSTLEIQRTEQGDSAMYLCASSANAGELFFGEGSRLTVL.

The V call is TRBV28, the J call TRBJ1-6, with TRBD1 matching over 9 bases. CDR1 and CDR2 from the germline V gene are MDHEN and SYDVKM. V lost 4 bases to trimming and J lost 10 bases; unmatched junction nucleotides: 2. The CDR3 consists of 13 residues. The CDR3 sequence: CASSSTGGSPLHF. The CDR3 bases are TGTGCCAGCAGTTCGACAGGGGGGTCACCCCTCCACTTT.

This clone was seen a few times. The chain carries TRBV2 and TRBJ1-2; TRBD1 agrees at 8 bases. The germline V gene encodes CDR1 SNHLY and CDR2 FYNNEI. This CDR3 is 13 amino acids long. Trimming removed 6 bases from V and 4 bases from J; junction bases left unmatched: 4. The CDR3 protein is CASSRGQGYGYTF. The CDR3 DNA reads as TGTGCCAGCAGCAGGGGGCAAGGCTATGGCTACACCTTC. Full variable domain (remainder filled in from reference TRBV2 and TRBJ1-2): EPEVTQTPSHQVTQMGQEVILRCVPISNHLYFYWYRQILGQKVEFLVSFYNNEISEKSEIFDDQFSVERPDGSNFTLKIRSTKLEDSAMYFCASSRGQGYGYTFGSGTRLTVV.

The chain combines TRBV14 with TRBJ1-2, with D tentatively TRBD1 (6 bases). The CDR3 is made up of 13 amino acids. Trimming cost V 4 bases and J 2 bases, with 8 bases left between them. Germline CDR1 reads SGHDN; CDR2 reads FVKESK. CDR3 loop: CASSPGQNYGYTF. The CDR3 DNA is TGTGCCAGCAGCCCCGGACAGAACTATGGCTACACCTTC.